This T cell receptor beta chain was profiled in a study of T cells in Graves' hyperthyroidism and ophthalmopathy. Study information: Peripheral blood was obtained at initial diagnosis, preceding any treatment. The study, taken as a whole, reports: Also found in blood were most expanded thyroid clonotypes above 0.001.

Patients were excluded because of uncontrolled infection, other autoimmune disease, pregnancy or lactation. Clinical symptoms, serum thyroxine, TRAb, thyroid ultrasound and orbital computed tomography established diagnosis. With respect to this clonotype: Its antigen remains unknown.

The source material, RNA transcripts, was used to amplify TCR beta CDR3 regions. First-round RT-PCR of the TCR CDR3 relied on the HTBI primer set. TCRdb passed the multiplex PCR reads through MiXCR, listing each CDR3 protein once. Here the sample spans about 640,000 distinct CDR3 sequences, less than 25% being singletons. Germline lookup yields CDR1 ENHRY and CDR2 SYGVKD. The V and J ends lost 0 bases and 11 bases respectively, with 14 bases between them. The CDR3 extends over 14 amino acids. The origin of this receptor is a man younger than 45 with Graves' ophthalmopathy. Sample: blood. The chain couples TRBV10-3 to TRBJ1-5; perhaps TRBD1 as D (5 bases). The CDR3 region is CAISESGGKGTQHF. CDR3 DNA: TGTGCCATCAGTGAGTCGGGGGGAAAGGGAACCCAGCATTTT.